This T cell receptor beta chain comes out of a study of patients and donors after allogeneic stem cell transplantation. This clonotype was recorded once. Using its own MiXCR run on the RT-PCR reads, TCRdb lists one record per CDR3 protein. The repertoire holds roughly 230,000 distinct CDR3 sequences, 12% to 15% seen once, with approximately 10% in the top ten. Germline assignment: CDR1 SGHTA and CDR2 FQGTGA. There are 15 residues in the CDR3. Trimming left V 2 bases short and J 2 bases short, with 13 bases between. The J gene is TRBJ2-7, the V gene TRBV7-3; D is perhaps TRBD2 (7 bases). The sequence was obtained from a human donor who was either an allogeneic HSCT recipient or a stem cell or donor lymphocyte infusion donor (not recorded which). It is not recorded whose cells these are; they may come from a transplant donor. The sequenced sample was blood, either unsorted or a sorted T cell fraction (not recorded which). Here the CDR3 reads CASSLRGGGPYEQYF. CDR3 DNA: TGTGCCAGCAGCTTACGTGGGGGGGGCCCCTACGAGCAGTACTTC.